This record concerns one TCR beta chain sequence. Its specificity is not known. Constant-segment-primed 5'RACE gave TCR alpha and TCR beta cDNA libraries with sample barcodes and UMIs. TCRdb redid the calling of the 5' RACE reads with MiXCR, one entry per CDR3 protein. The table shows a few hundred thousand distinct CDR3 sequences, with under 30% occurring only once. The entry originates in a study of T-cell memory formation after mild COVID-19. Overall study findings and caveats: Clones contracting across day 15 to 85 had a balanced CD4/CD8 profile; later expanding clones leaned CD4+.

The length of the CDR3 is 16 residues. V was shortened by 4 bases and J by 0 bases, with 17 bases between the two germline ends. Germline CDR1 reads SGHRS; CDR2 reads YFSETQ. This rearrangement joins TRBV5-1 to TRBJ2-7; D is possibly TRBD1 or TRBD2 (5 bases each). Source material: PBMCs or a T cell subset sorted from them (not recorded which). The sequence was obtained from an adult woman who had mild COVID-19 (a few samples of this study predate the infection). Cell type and time point are not known. The CDR3 sequence: CASSLRGVGSSYEQYF. CDR3 DNA sequence: TGCGCCAGCAGCCTGAGAGGGGTGGGCTCCTCCTACGAGCAGTACTTC. The variable domain in full, with the rest retrieved from reference TRBV5-1 and TRBJ2-7, is KAGVTQTPRYLIKTRGQQVTLSCSPISGHRSVSWYQQTPGQGLQFLFEYFSETQRNKGNFPGRFSGRQFSNSRSEMNVSTLELGDSALYLCASSLRGVGSSYEQYFGPGTRLTVT.